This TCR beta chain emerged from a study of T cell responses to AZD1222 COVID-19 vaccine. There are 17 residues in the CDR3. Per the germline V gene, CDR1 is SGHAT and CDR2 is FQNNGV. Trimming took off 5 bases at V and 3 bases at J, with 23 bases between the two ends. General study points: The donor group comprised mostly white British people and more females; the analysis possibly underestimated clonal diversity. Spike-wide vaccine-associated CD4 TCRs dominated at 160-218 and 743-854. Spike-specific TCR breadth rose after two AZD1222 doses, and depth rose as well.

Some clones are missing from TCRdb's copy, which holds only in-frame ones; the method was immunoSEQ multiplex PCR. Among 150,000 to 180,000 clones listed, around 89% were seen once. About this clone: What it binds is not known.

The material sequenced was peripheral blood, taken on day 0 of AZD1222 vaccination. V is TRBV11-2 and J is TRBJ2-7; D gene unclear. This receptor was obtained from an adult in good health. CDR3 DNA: TGTGCCAGCAGCGGTGGAAGGGCGACCCATAGACTCTACGAGCAGTACTTC. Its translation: CASSGGRATHRLYEQYF.